This T cell receptor (beta chain) was retrieved from a study of T cells in Graves' hyperthyroidism and ophthalmopathy. This clonotype was counted only a few times. The CDR3 regions of TCR beta were amplified from RNA transcripts. HTBI primers were employed in a first-round RT-PCR of the TCR CDR3. MiXCR, applied by TCRdb to the multiplex PCR reads, yields one record per CDR3 protein. There are some 560,000 distinct CDR3 sequences in the sample; about a sixth occur only once, and around 6.6% lies in the top ten. Trimming left V 8 bases short and J 5 bases short, with 15 bases between. The CDR3 extends over 12 amino acids. CDR1 DFQATT and CDR2 SNEGSKA come from the germline V gene (reference sequence).

Sequencing was performed on blood. The chain links TRBV20-1 to TRBJ1-2; unclear D gene. This sequence originates from a woman in her 30s with Graves' hyperthyroidism. CDR3 amino acids: CSLTDRGYGYTF. The DNA for the CDR3 is TGCAGTTTGACCGACCGCGGTTATGGCTACACCTTC.